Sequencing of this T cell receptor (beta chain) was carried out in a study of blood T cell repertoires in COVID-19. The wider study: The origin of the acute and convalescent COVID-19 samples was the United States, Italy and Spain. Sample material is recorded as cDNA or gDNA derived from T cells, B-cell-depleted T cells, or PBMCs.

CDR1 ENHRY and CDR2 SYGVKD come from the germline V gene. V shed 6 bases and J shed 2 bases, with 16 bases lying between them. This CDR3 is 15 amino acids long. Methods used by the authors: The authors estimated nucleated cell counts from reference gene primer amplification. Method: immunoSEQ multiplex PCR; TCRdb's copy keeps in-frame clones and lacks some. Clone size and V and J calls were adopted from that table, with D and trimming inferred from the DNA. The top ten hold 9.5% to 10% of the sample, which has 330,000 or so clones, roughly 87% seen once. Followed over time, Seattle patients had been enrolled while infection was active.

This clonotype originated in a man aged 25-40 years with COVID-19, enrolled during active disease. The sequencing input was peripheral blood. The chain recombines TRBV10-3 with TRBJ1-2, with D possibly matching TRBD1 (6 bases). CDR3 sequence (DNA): TGTGCCATCAGGCCGAGGACAGAGACAAACTATGGCTACACCTTC. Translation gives CAIRPRTETNYGYTF.